A selection of T cell receptor beta chains follows, all from one sample in a study of T cell changes during pregnancy in multiple sclerosis. Sequencing was performed with immunoSEQ multiplex PCR; in TCRdb, only in-frame clones are kept and a portion is missing. The sample lists more than 65,000 clones; more than 90% were seen once. The sample in question was peripheral blood, obtained in the second trimester of pregnancy. These receptors were collected from a female donor with multiple sclerosis, enrolled in a pregnancy study. Each CDR3 is given with its conserved first and last residue. The order of the fields is V gene, clone size, J gene, D gene, CDR3 protein, CDR3 DNA. The D gene is left open where the match is weak. Size is stated for part of the rows, as once, few or many counts, or as a class when the clone is expanded.

v_call: TRBV6-4; clone_size: once; j_call: TRBJ1-1; d_call: -; cdr3_aa: CASRAGSYTEAFF; cdr3_nt: TGTGCCAGCAGAGCAGGATCGTACACTGAAGCTTTCTTT
v_call: TRBV27; clone_size: few; j_call: TRBJ2-1; d_call: -; cdr3_aa: CASSLTRGYNEQFF; cdr3_nt: TGTGCCAGCAGTTTAACCCGGGGCTACAATGAGCAGTTCTTC
v_call: TRBV2; clone_size: few; j_call: TRBJ1-5; d_call: TRBD1; cdr3_aa: CASTQYRQGGQPQHF; cdr3_nt: TGTGCCAGCACCCAGTATCGACAGGGCGGGCAGCCCCAGCATTTT
v_call: TRBV14; clone_size: -; j_call: TRBJ2-7; d_call: -; cdr3_aa: CASSLRDTSYEQYF; cdr3_nt: TGTGCCAGCAGCCTCCGGGACACATCCTACGAGCAGTACTTC
v_call: TRBV29-1; clone_size: once; j_call: TRBJ2-7; d_call: -; cdr3_aa: CSVETGPYEQYF; cdr3_nt: TGCAGCGTTGAAACAGGACCCTACGAGCAGTACTTC
v_call: TRBV6-1; clone_size: -; j_call: TRBJ1-5; d_call: TRBD1; cdr3_aa: CASSAGQGNYQPQHF; cdr3_nt: TGTGCCAGCAGTGCGGGACAGGGGAACTATCAGCCCCAGCATTTT
v_call: TRBV19; clone_size: -; j_call: TRBJ1-2; d_call: TRBD1; cdr3_aa: CASSPPPGQIKPTNYGYTF; cdr3_nt: TGTGCCAGTAGTCCCCCCCCGGGACAGATAAAACCAACTAACTATGGCTACACCTTC
v_call: TRBV23-1; clone_size: -; j_call: TRBJ2-7; d_call: TRBD2; cdr3_aa: CASSQSRTSGRYEQYF; cdr3_nt: TGCGCCAGCAGTCAATCGCGGACTAGCGGGAGATACGAGCAGTACTTC
v_call: TRBV28; clone_size: -; j_call: TRBJ1-5; d_call: -; cdr3_aa: CASSLPRQEPNQPQHF; cdr3_nt: TGTGCCAGCAGTTTACCAAGACAGGAGCCAAATCAGCCCCAGCATTTT
v_call: TRBV30; clone_size: -; j_call: TRBJ2-7; d_call: -; cdr3_aa: CAWSVRGLAVPYEQYF; cdr3_nt: TGTGCCTGGAGTGTAAGAGGGCTAGCAGTGCCCTACGAGCAGTACTTC
v_call: TRBV19; clone_size: -; j_call: TRBJ2-7; d_call: -; cdr3_aa: CASSFSGAYEQYF; cdr3_nt: TGTGCCAGTAGTTTTAGCGGAGCCTACGAGCAGTACTTC
v_call: TRBV6-5; clone_size: few; j_call: TRBJ2-1; d_call: TRBD2; cdr3_aa: CASRTTGTSGTQFF; cdr3_nt: TGTGCCAGCAGAACCACCGGGACTAGCGGGACTCAGTTCTTC
v_call: TRBV6-1; clone_size: -; j_call: TRBJ1-1; d_call: TRBD1; cdr3_aa: CASTLQGGWTEAFF; cdr3_nt: TGTGCCAGCACCCTACAGGGGGGATGGACTGAAGCTTTCTTT
v_call: TRBV4-1; clone_size: -; j_call: TRBJ1-4; d_call: -; cdr3_aa: CASSQYQGFQLFF; cdr3_nt: TGCGCCAGCAGCCAATATCAGGGGTTCCAACTGTTTTTT
v_call: TRBV5-4; clone_size: -; j_call: TRBJ1-4; d_call: -; cdr3_aa: CASSPGIRNEKLFF; cdr3_nt: TGTGCCAGCAGTCCAGGGATTAGGAACGAAAAACTGTTTTTT
v_call: TRBV28; clone_size: -; j_call: TRBJ1-1; d_call: -; cdr3_aa: CASSLSFGGNTEAFF; cdr3_nt: TGTGCCAGCAGTTTGTCCTTCGGGGGAAACACTGAAGCTTTCTTT
v_call: TRBV13; clone_size: -; j_call: TRBJ2-5; d_call: -; cdr3_aa: CASSLYLLRGETQYF; cdr3_nt: TGTGCCAGCAGCTTATACTTGCTCCGGGGAGAGACCCAGTACTTC
v_call: TRBV5-4; clone_size: -; j_call: TRBJ2-7; d_call: -; cdr3_aa: CASSARTYEQYF; cdr3_nt: TGTGCCAGCAGCGCGCGGACCTACGAGCAGTACTTC
v_call: TRBV7-2; clone_size: -; j_call: TRBJ2-7; d_call: -; cdr3_aa: CASSLETGDYEQYF; cdr3_nt: TGTGCCAGCAGCTTAGAGACTGGCGACTACGAGCAGTACTTC
v_call: TRBV21-1; clone_size: -; j_call: TRBJ2-1; d_call: -; cdr3_aa: CASSKRGLADNEQFF; cdr3_nt: TGTGCCAGCAGCAAAAGAGGACTAGCGGATAATGAGCAGTTCTTC
v_call: TRBV5-6; clone_size: -; j_call: TRBJ1-4; d_call: -; cdr3_aa: CASSLGLSAGEKLFF; cdr3_nt: TGTGCCAGCAGCTTGGGACTGTCCGCGGGAGAAAAACTGTTTTTT
v_call: TRBV4-1; clone_size: -; j_call: TRBJ2-7; d_call: -; cdr3_aa: CASSQEGAHSYEQYF; cdr3_nt: TGCGCCAGCAGCCAAGAGGGGGCCCACTCCTACGAGCAGTACTTC
v_call: TRBV19; clone_size: -; j_call: TRBJ1-5; d_call: -; cdr3_aa: CASSMEGGQPQHF; cdr3_nt: TGTGCCAGTAGTATGGAGGGTGGACAGCCCCAGCATTTT
v_call: TRBV5-4; clone_size: -; j_call: TRBJ2-1; d_call: -; cdr3_aa: CASSPRGGATYPYNEQFF; cdr3_nt: TGTGCCAGCAGCCCCCGGGGCGGGGCCACGTACCCCTACAATGAGCAGTTCTTC
v_call: TRBV15; clone_size: -; j_call: TRBJ2-2; d_call: -; cdr3_aa: CATSRDIWDSTTGELFF; cdr3_nt: TGTGCCACCAGCAGAGATATTTGGGACTCCACGACCGGGGAGCTGTTTTTT
v_call: TRBV7-9; clone_size: -; j_call: TRBJ2-1; d_call: -; cdr3_aa: CASSAGGSYNEQFF; cdr3_nt: TGTGCCAGCAGCGCCGGGGGATCCTACAATGAGCAGTTCTTC
v_call: TRBV7-9; clone_size: -; j_call: TRBJ2-7; d_call: -; cdr3_aa: CASSVTSSYEQYF; cdr3_nt: TGTGCCAGCAGCGTGACTAGTTCCTACGAGCAGTACTTC
v_call: TRBV9; clone_size: -; j_call: TRBJ1-1; d_call: TRBD1; cdr3_aa: CASSVGDRMNTEAFF; cdr3_nt: TGTGCCAGCAGCGTAGGGGACAGGATGAACACTGAAGCTTTCTTT
v_call: TRBV6-5; clone_size: -; j_call: TRBJ2-3; d_call: -; cdr3_aa: CASSIRQPSTDTQYF; cdr3_nt: TGTGCCAGCAGTATTCGACAGCCCTCCACAGATACGCAGTATTTT
v_call: TRBV30; clone_size: -; j_call: TRBJ2-7; d_call: -; cdr3_aa: CAWSPSRGHEQYF; cdr3_nt: TGTGCCTGGAGTCCGAGCAGGGGCCACGAGCAGTACTTC
v_call: TRBV10-1; clone_size: -; j_call: TRBJ1-1; d_call: TRBD1; cdr3_aa: CASSAYRFRDRTEAFF; cdr3_nt: TGCGCCAGCAGCGCCTATCGGTTCCGGGACAGAACTGAAGCTTTCTTT
v_call: TRBV23-1; clone_size: -; j_call: TRBJ2-7; d_call: TRBD1; cdr3_aa: CASSPQRQGSYEQYF; cdr3_nt: TGCGCCAGCAGTCCCCAGAGACAGGGATCCTACGAGCAGTACTTC
v_call: TRBV28; clone_size: -; j_call: TRBJ2-7; d_call: -; cdr3_aa: CASSLTAAEQYF; cdr3_nt: TGTGCCAGCAGTCTGACCGCGGCAGAGCAGTACTTC
v_call: TRBV18; clone_size: -; j_call: TRBJ2-3; d_call: -; cdr3_aa: CASRTGDATQYF; cdr3_nt: TGTGCCAGCCGCACGGGAGACGCTACGCAGTATTTT
v_call: TRBV6-1; clone_size: -; j_call: TRBJ2-5; d_call: -; cdr3_aa: CASRGGSRVTQYF; cdr3_nt: TGTGCCAGCAGGGGGGGATCTCGAGTGACCCAGTACTTC
v_call: TRBV7-9; clone_size: -; j_call: TRBJ2-1; d_call: TRBD2; cdr3_aa: CASSLALLAGDEQFF; cdr3_nt: TGTGCCAGCAGCTTAGCGCTGCTAGCGGGAGATGAGCAGTTCTTC
v_call: TRBV9; clone_size: -; j_call: TRBJ2-7; d_call: -; cdr3_aa: CASSVTPDSYEQYF; cdr3_nt: TGTGCCAGCAGCGTAACCCCAGACTCCTACGAGCAGTACTTC
v_call: TRBV7-8; clone_size: -; j_call: TRBJ2-2; d_call: TRBD2; cdr3_aa: CASSLGGGGWNTGELFF; cdr3_nt: TGTGCCAGCAGCTTAGGGGGGGGAGGGTGGAACACCGGGGAGCTGTTTTTT
v_call: TRBV5-1; clone_size: -; j_call: TRBJ1-2; d_call: -; cdr3_aa: CASTIGGSYGYTF; cdr3_nt: TGCGCCAGCACAATAGGCGGCAGTTATGGCTACACCTTC